One sample yielded the 32 T cell receptor beta chains listed below, sequenced in a study of T cells in Graves' hyperthyroidism and ophthalmopathy. RNA transcripts were the template for amplifying TCR beta CDR3 regions. HTBI primers were employed in a first-round RT-PCR of the TCR CDR3. TCRdb fed the multiplex PCR reads into MiXCR, producing one record per CDR3 protein. The sample holds around 690,000 distinct CDR3 sequences, around 21% seen once. Sequencing used blood. The receptors here all came from a man aged 25-45 years with Graves' ophthalmopathy.

This clonotype was counted between two and nine times. At one boundary the junction diverges from the germline segment, which might be a read error. The chain is built from TRBV12-3 or TRBV12-4 and TRBJ2-7; possible D gene TRBD2, 6 bases. This CDR3 has 12 residues. CDR3 sequence: CASSWRAGERYF. The CDR3 DNA reads as TGTGCCAGCAGTTGGAGGGCCGGAGAGCGGTACTTC.

This clonotype was detected ten times or more. This CDR3 reads CASSERRLMNTEAFF. The CDR3 bases are TGTGCCAGCAGTGAAAGACGGTTAATGAACACTGAAGCTTTCTTT. The V and J genes are TRBV6-1 and TRBJ1-1; D not resolved. The V and J ends lost 2 bases and 0 bases respectively, with 10 bases between them. The length of the CDR3 is 15 residues. From germline, CDR1 is MNHNS and CDR2 SASEGT.

This clonotype showed up many times. The chain employs TRBV2 and TRBJ2-7; TRBD2 might be the D (5 bases). The CDR3 runs to 13 residues. V was pared by 8 bases and J by 2 bases, with 13 bases between. Germline CDR1 and CDR2: SNHLY and FYNNEI. The CDR3 sequence: CASGEGRPYEQYF. DNA for the CDR3: TGTGCCAGCGGCGAGGGTCGGCCCTACGAGCAGTACTTC.

This clonotype was observed many times. The chain has TRBV2 and TRBJ2-7, with 8 positions matching TRBD2. The trim removed 4 bases at V and 6 bases at J, leaving 14 bases unmatched. CDR1 is SNHLY, CDR2 FYNNEI, per germline. This CDR3 is 16 amino acids long. CDR3 region: CASSGRAAGGPFEQYF. CDR3 sequence (DNA): TGTGCCAGCAGTGGACGGGCGGCGGGAGGTCCGTTCGAGCAGTACTTC.

This chain connects TRBV20-1 to TRBJ2-1; a weak D match, TRBD2 (5 bases). Per the germline V gene, CDR1 is DFQATT and CDR2 is SNEGSKA (reference sequence). The CDR3 has 12 residues. V was cut by 3 bases and J by 8 bases, with 11 bases left in between. The CDR3 loop reads CSASFLGDEQFF. The CDR3 DNA follows: TGCAGTGCTAGTTTCTTGGGAGATGAGCAGTTCTTC.

This clonotype was observed a handful of times. The V call is TRBV9, the J call TRBJ2-3; no reliable D call. V lost 4 bases to trimming and J lost 4 bases, with 7 bases between them. Germline-derived CDR1 and CDR2 are SGDLS and YYNGEE. CDR3 size: 12 residues. The CDR3 here is CASSIFPDTQYF. CDR3 nucleotides: TGTGCCAGCAGCATTTTCCCAGATACGCAGTATTTT.

The V call is TRBV11-2, the J call TRBJ1-2, with D unclear. The V gene lost 3 bases and the J gene lost 4 bases, with 12 bases spanning the gap. This CDR3 comprises 14 residues. The V gene's germline CDR1 is SGHAT and CDR2 FQNNGV. The CDR3 here is CASSLYSLPYGYTF. Here the CDR3 DNA reads TGTGCCAGCAGCTTGTACAGCCTTCCCTATGGCTACACCTTC. Full variable domain (missing parts from reference TRBV11-2 and TRBJ1-2): EAGVAQSPRYKIIEKRQSVAFWCNPISGHATLYWYQQILGQGPKLLIQFQNNGVVDDSQLPKDRFSAERLKGVDSTLKIQPAKLEDSAVYLCASSLYSLPYGYTFGSGTRLTVV.

The J gene is TRBJ1-1, the V gene TRBV6-2 or TRBV6-3; D gene uncertain. The CDR3 has 14 amino acids. V was cut by 2 bases and J by 0 bases, with 7 bases left in between. From germline, CDR1 is MNHEY and CDR2 SVGEGT. The CDR3 DNA is TGTGCCAGCAGTTACGACATGGTGAACACTGAAGCTTTCTTT. Protein: CASSYDMVNTEAFF.

There are many counts of this clonotype. The genes are TRBV20-1 and TRBJ1-5; D not certain. The V gene's germline CDR1 is DFQATT and CDR2 SNEGSKA (reference sequence). V lost 4 bases and J 0 bases, leaving 7 bases between the germline ends. There are 13 residues in the CDR3. The CDR3 loop is CSAKSDSNQPQHF. Here the CDR3 DNA reads TGCAGTGCTAAGTCCGATAGCAATCAGCCCCAGCATTTT.

This clonotype was recorded a few times. The chain joins TRBV19 to TRBJ1-5; no definite D call. Trimming took off 8 bases at V and 4 bases at J, with 9 bases between the two ends. This CDR3 spans 12 amino acids. The germline gives CDR1 LNHDA, CDR2 SQIVND (reference sequence). The CDR3 region has the DNA TGTGCCAGTCGGGGAGCGAATCAGCCCCAGCATTTT. Translating gives CASRGANQPQHF.

This clonotype has a handful of counts. V gene TRBV30 combines with J gene TRBJ2-3; 8 positions agree with TRBD2. Per germline, CDR1 GTSNPN and CDR2 SVGIG (reference sequence). The V segment lost 2 bases and the J segment 5 bases; nucleotides outside the gene matches: 12. The CDR3 extends over 16 amino acids. DNA of the CDR3: TGTGCCTGGAGTCCTCCGGTAGCGGGATTAGTAGATACGCAGTATTTT. Translated: CAWSPPVAGLVDTQYF.

This clonotype has a handful of counts. V gene TRBV13 combines with J gene TRBJ2-7; 13 nucleotides align to TRBD2. With 5 bases clipped from V and 1 base from J, the junction kept 2 bases outside the gene matches. The CDR3 extends over 15 amino acids. Looked up from germline, CDR1 is PRHDT and CDR2 is FYEKMQ (reference sequence). CDR3 bases: TGTGCCAGCAGCAAGGGACTAGCGGGGTCCTACGAGCAGTACTTC. As protein: CASSKGLAGSYEQYF.

This clonotype was seen repeatedly, ten times or more. The genes are TRBV3-1 and TRBJ2-6; 12 nucleotides align to TRBD1. Germline CDR1 reads LGHDT; CDR2 reads YNNKEL (reference sequence). The V gene end was trimmed by 8 bases and the J gene end by 3 bases; junction bases not matched to a gene: 5. The CDR3 is 16 residues long. CDR3 residues: CASGDRGLGGANVLTF. Here the CDR3 DNA reads TGTGCCAGCGGGGACAGGGGGCTCGGTGGGGCCAACGTCCTGACTTTC.

This clonotype was picked up many times. The rearrangement uses TRBV28 and TRBJ2-7; TRBD2 matches 9 bases. The CDR3 runs 16 residues. Germline V gives CDR1 MDHEN, CDR2 SYDVKM. Trimming removed 3 bases from V and 6 bases from J; junction bases left unmatched: 12. The DNA of the CDR3 is TGTGCCAGCAGTTTTCGTCGTAGCGGGAGTCGTCTCGAGCAGTACTTC. Its protein product is CASSFRRSGSRLEQYF.

CDR3 residues: CASSIGTPTEAFF. CDR3 in DNA: TGTGCCAGCAGCATCGGGACACCGACTGAAGCTTTCTTT. The chain joins TRBV6-2 or TRBV6-3 to TRBJ1-1, with D tentatively TRBD1 (6 bases). Germline V gene data show CDR1 as MNHEY and CDR2 as SVGEGT. V was shortened by 6 bases and J by 5 bases, with 13 bases between the two germline ends. CDR3 length equals 13 residues.

The chain combines TRBV10-3 with TRBJ2-7; TRBD1 agrees at 8 bases. The CDR3 covers 14 residues. The ends lost 5 bases at V and 1 base at J; junction bases unmatched: 4. The germline V gene encodes CDR1 ENHRY and CDR2 SYGVKD. CDR3 residues: CAISRTGPSYEQYF. CDR3 nucleotides: TGTGCCATCAGTCGGACAGGGCCTTCCTACGAGCAGTACTTC.

The chain employs TRBV6-2 or TRBV6-3 and TRBJ2-2; D not certain. Germline CDR1 is MNHEY and CDR2 is SVGEGT. The CDR3 is made up of 15 amino acids. With 7 bases removed from V and 8 bases from J, the gap between germline ends came to 20 bases. CDR3 protein: CASNQERWPPGELFF. The CDR3 DNA reads as TGTGCCAGCAATCAGGAAAGATGGCCTCCGGGGGAGCTGTTTTTT.

This chain uses TRBV15 with TRBJ1-1; TRBD1 matches at 9 bases. Losses at the gene ends were 10 bases for V and 4 bases for J; bases not matched to a gene: 13. CDR1 LNHNV and CDR2 YYDKDF come from the germline V gene (reference sequence). This CDR3 region has 15 residues. The CDR3 DNA follows: TGTGCCAGCAATGCGCCGGGACAGGGTAGCACTGAAGCTTTCTTT. It encodes CASNAPGQGSTEAFF.

This clonotype was detected many times. The V gene is TRBV11-2, the J gene TRBJ2-7; D might be TRBD2 (5 bases). The CDR3 length is 14 residues. V was shortened by 2 bases and J by 2 bases, with 10 bases between the two germline ends. The germline V gene has CDR1 SGHAT and CDR2 FQNNGV. The CDR3 sequence: CASSLLEGTYEQYF. The CDR3 DNA follows: TGTGCCAGCAGCTTACTTGAGGGAACCTACGAGCAGTACTTC.

This clonotype was counted at least ten times. For the CDR3, the DNA is TGCAGCGCCGCAAGGGGGGTAGGCGACACTGAAGCTTTCTTT. It codes for CSAARGVGDTEAFF. The chain combines TRBV29-1 with TRBJ1-1, with D perhaps TRBD1 (6 bases). CDR1 is SQVTM and CDR2 is ANQGSEA in the germline V gene. The V and J ends lost 7 bases and 3 bases respectively, with 18 bases between them. The CDR3 totals 14 residues.

The count of this clonotype is one. V gene TRBV6-2 or TRBV6-3 combines with J gene TRBJ1-6; 9 bases agree with TRBD1. The CDR3 is 16 amino acids. Germline V gene lookup returns CDR1 MNHEY and CDR2 SVGEGT. J lost 7 bases, V lost 8 bases, and 12 bases had no gene match. The CDR3 here is CASGTGGLLNNSPLHF. The CDR3 nucleotides read TGTGCCAGCGGAACAGGGGGCCTACTGAACAATTCACCCCTCCACTTT.

The table lists this clonotype with a few counts. The V gene is TRBV20-1, the J gene TRBJ1-6; the D gene is possibly TRBD1 (6 bases). Germline CDR1 and CDR2: DFQATT and SNEGSKA (reference sequence). The CDR3 length is 17 residues. Trimming removed 6 bases at V and 0 bases at J, with 18 bases between. CDR3 loop: CSATTGLFSSYNSPLHF. The CDR3, as DNA: TGCAGTGCAACGACAGGCCTATTTAGCTCCTATAATTCACCCCTCCACTTT.

This chain connects TRBV2 to TRBJ2-3; 15 nucleotides align to TRBD2. The V gene's germline CDR1 is SNHLY and CDR2 FYNNEI. The CDR3 loop spans 19 amino acids. J lost 5 bases, V lost 2 bases, and 11 bases had no gene match. CDR3 in DNA: TGTGCCAGCAGTGAAAAATTTGGGACTAGCGGGAGGTTTATAGATACGCAGTATTTT. It translates to CASSEKFGTSGRFIDTQYF.

Only a few counts were recorded for this clonotype. The rearrangement links TRBV7-6 to TRBJ2-7; 14 nucleotides align to TRBD2. J gave up 8 bases and V 5 bases, and 17 bases lay outside the gene matches. CDR3 size: 18 residues. The germline gives CDR1 SGHVS, CDR2 FNYEAQ. CDR3 residues: CASSVRDNSGTSGGKQYF. CDR3 sequence (DNA): TGTGCCAGCAGCGTCCGGGACAACTCCGGGACTAGCGGGGGCAAGCAGTACTTC.

The chain uses TRBV27 and TRBJ2-3; 7 bases fit TRBD1. Germline loops: CDR1 MNHEY, CDR2 SMNVEV (reference sequence). The ends lost 6 bases at V and 6 bases at J; junction bases unmatched: 6. The CDR3 spans 13 residues. For the CDR3, the DNA is TGTGCCAGCAGCCCCCTCAGGGGGGATACGCAGTATTTT. It yields the protein CASSPLRGDTQYF.

The chain carries TRBV10-2 and TRBJ2-7; unclear D gene. This CDR3 is built from 16 residues. The germline V gene encodes CDR1 WSHSY and CDR2 SAAADI. The V end lost 0 bases, the J end lost 6 bases, and 18 bases lay between the germline ends. CDR3 in amino acids: CASSESDLGKRTEQYF. The CDR3 coding sequence is TGCGCCAGCAGTGAGTCTGATTTGGGCAAACGGACCGAGCAGTACTTC.

This chain connects TRBV11-2 to TRBJ2-2; D possibly corresponds to TRBD2 (5 bases). With 2 bases removed from V and 0 bases from J, the gap between germline ends came to 16 bases. The CDR3 has 18 amino acids. From germline, CDR1 is SGHAT and CDR2 FQNNGV. The CDR3 sequence is CASSLRGGRTANTGELFF. The CDR3 bases are TGTGCCAGCAGCTTACGAGGAGGCAGGACCGCGAACACCGGGGAGCTGTTTTTT. Full variable domain (missing parts from reference TRBV11-2 and TRBJ2-2): EAGVAQSPRYKIIEKRQSVAFWCNPISGHATLYWYQQILGQGPKLLIQFQNNGVVDDSQLPKDRFSAERLKGVDSTLKIQPAKLEDSAVYLCASSLRGGRTANTGELFFGEGSRLTVL.

This clonotype was counted at least ten times. The rearrangement links TRBV28 to TRBJ2-7; D is perhaps TRBD1 (5 bases). Per germline, CDR1 MDHEN and CDR2 SYDVKM. This CDR3 is 12 amino acids long. V lost 3 bases, J lost 5 bases, and 8 bases lay in between. This chain's CDR3 is CASSFAGNEQYF. The DNA for the CDR3 is TGTGCCAGCAGTTTCGCAGGGAACGAGCAGTACTTC.

This clonotype has at least ten counts. This sequence joins TRBV30 and TRBJ2-1, with 8 bases fitting TRBD1. Germline CDR1 is GTSNPN and CDR2 is SVGIG (reference sequence). This CDR3 is 16 amino acids long. With 3 bases clipped from V and 0 bases from J, the junction kept 7 bases outside the gene matches. The CDR3 sequence: CAWSRPGGGSYNEQFF. In nucleotides, the CDR3 is TGTGCCTGGAGCCGGCCAGGGGGCGGCTCCTACAATGAGCAGTTCTTC. The variable domain in full, completed from reference TRBV30 and TRBJ2-1, reads SQTIHQWPATLVQPVGSPLSLECTVEGTSNPNLYWYRQAAGRGLQLLFYSVGIGQISSEVPQNLSASRPQDRQFILSSKKLLLSDSGFYLCAWSRPGGGSYNEQFFGPGTRLTVL.

This clonotype was counted many times. This chain uses TRBV12-3 or TRBV12-4 with TRBJ2-5; D not certain. There are 17 residues in the CDR3. V lost 0 bases to trimming and J lost 1 base, with 15 bases between them. For the CDR3, the DNA is TGTGCCAGCAGTTTAGCCCTTTTCCTCAAGGTCCAAGAGACCCAGTACTTC. Residues: CASSLALFLKVQETQYF.

The chain uses TRBV6-2 or TRBV6-3 and TRBJ1-1, with 8 bases aligning to TRBD1. The V and J ends lost 6 bases and 3 bases, in that order; junction bases with no gene match: 3. The CDR3 covers 13 residues. Germline CDR1 MNHEY, CDR2 SVGEGT. CDR3 coding DNA: TGTGCCAGCAGGAAACAGGGGGACACTGAAGCTTTCTTT. Translation gives CASRKQGDTEAFF.

The chain has TRBV4-2 and TRBJ2-1; weak D call: TRBD1 (5 bases). Trimming stripped 3 bases from V and 5 bases from J, with 8 bases between. The CDR3 runs 13 residues. Germline V gene data show CDR1 as LGHNA and CDR2 as YNFKEQ. CDR3 DNA sequence: TGTGCCAGCAGCCAGGACACTCACAATGAGCAGTTCTTC. This encodes CASSQDTHNEQFF.